The 10 T cell receptor beta chains below all came from one sample that was sequenced in a study of blood T cell repertoires in COVID-19. Libraries were prepared by immunoSEQ multiplex PCR; TCRdb keeps only in-frame clonotypes and omits some of them. There are 100,000 to 150,000 clones in the sample; almost 85% occur only once, and about 12% lies in the top ten. Material for sequencing was peripheral blood. The receptors stem from a woman in her twenties or thirties who had recovered from COVID-19.

This chain links TRBV2 with TRBJ2-2; 12 nucleotides match TRBD2. The germline V gene has CDR1 SNHLY and CDR2 FYNNEI. V gave up 3 bases and J gave up 5 bases; unmatched junction bases: 4. The CDR3 has 16 residues. CDR3 residues: CASSETSGRLTGELFF. CDR3 coding DNA: TGTGCCAGCAGTGAGACTAGCGGGAGACTTACCGGGGAGCTGTTTTTT.

The rearrangement uses TRBV6-5 and TRBJ2-7; possibly TRBD2 for D (5 bases). V dropped 6 bases and J dropped 0 bases, with 9 bases sitting between them. The germline V gene encodes CDR1 MNHEY and CDR2 SVGAGI. This CDR3 has 13 amino acids. CDR3 sequence (DNA): TGTGCCAGCAGGGACGGAGGCTCCTACGAGCAGTACTTC. Translation: CASRDGGSYEQYF.

On this clone: The sample holds other DNA sequences that translate to the same CDR3. V gene TRBV27 combines with J gene TRBJ1-5; possibly TRBD1 for D (5 bases). The V gene's germline CDR1 is MNHEY and CDR2 SMNVEV (reference sequence). V lost 2 bases and J lost 10, with 12 bases in between. The CDR3 is made up of 13 amino acids. The CDR3, as DNA: TGTGCCAGCAGTTTAGCAGGTCAGGGCCCCCAGCATTTT. Protein product: CASSLAGQGPQHF.

CDR3 in DNA: TGTGCCAGCAGCGGGACTAGCGGTCGCACAGATACGCAGTATTTT. This encodes CASSGTSGRTDTQYF. The chain combines TRBV6-5 with TRBJ2-3, with TRBD2 identical over 11 bases. V shed 6 bases and J 1 base; nucleotides not matched to a gene: 3. The CDR3 contains 15 residues. CDR1 and CDR2 from the germline V gene are MNHEY and SVGAGI.

The chain recombines TRBV2 with TRBJ1-3; D uncertain. The germline V gene encodes CDR1 SNHLY and CDR2 FYNNEI. Trimming cost V 6 bases and J 0 bases, with 12 bases left between them. The CDR3 is 15 residues long. CDR3 amino acids: CASSPGFSSGNTIYF. The CDR3 DNA is TGTGCCAGCAGCCCCGGGTTTAGCTCTGGAAACACCATATATTTT.

Concerning this clone itself: Mismatch with germline at one junction end may stem from a read error. This chain uses TRBV7-7 with TRBJ2-5, with a tentative D call TRBD1 (6 bases). Per germline, CDR1 SSHAT and CDR2 FNYEAQ (reference sequence). The CDR3 is made up of 15 amino acids. As DNA, the CDR3 is TGTGCTAGCAGCTTAGCCGGGTCACAGGGCGAGACCCAGTACTTC. It specifies CASSLAGSQGETQYF.

The chain uses TRBV29-1 and TRBJ2-3, with D perhaps TRBD2 (6 bases). Germline CDR1 and CDR2: SQVTM and ANQGSEA. The V gene lost 3 bases and the J gene lost 2 bases, with 9 bases spanning the gap. The CDR3 spans 13 residues. The DNA for the CDR3 is TGCAGCGTTGATCGGCGGGACACAGATACGCAGTATTTT. It yields the protein CSVDRRDTDTQYF.

The genes are TRBV2 and TRBJ1-2, with D tentatively TRBD1 (6 bases). Germline CDR1 and CDR2: SNHLY and FYNNEI. This CDR3 contains 14 residues. V gave up 7 bases and J gave up 7 bases, with 19 bases separating them. The chain's CDR3 is CASNPDRTEGGYTF. The CDR3 coding sequence is TGTGCCAGCAACCCAGACAGGACCGAAGGTGGCTACACCTTC.

The CDR3 region is CSASGGQFHTDTQYF. CDR3 DNA: TGCAGTGCTAGTGGGGGACAATTCCACACAGATACGCAGTATTTT. This chain links TRBV20-1 with TRBJ2-3; maybe TRBD1 (6 bases). The V end was cut by 3 bases, the J end by 2 bases, with 15 bases between. The CDR3 spans 15 residues. In germline, CDR1 is DFQATT, CDR2 SNEGSKA (reference sequence).

V and J are TRBV18 and TRBJ2-7; possible D gene TRBD2, 5 bases. The CDR3 extends over 13 amino acids. Germline V lookup: CDR1 KGHSH, CDR2 LQKENI. The V and J ends lost 0 bases and 4 bases respectively, with 7 bases between them. The chain's CDR3 is CASSPPSGYEQYF. CDR3 sequence (DNA): TGTGCCAGCTCACCACCGAGCGGATACGAGCAGTACTTC.